Presented here are 16 T cell receptor beta chains from one specimen sequenced in a study of T-cell reconstitution after alpha-beta-depleted transplantation in children. Unique molecular identifiers were used to barcode this TCRbeta library. MiXCR, applied by TCRdb to the PCR reads, yields one record per CDR3 protein. The repertoire holds around 87,000 distinct CDR3 sequences, with 7% to 10% as singletons. Specimen: PBMCs from the stem cell graft donor, collected from the stem cell graft. The receptors originated from a human donor who donated a stem cell graft to a child with congenital amegakaryocytic thrombocytopenia.

In this sample, this clonotype turned up many times. CDR3: CASSQGLAATYNEQFF. The DNA of the CDR3 is TGTGCCAGCAGCCAAGGGCTAGCGGCTACCTACAATGAGCAGTTCTTC. V usage is TRBV3-1 and J usage is TRBJ2-1; 7 positions agree with TRBD2. Germline CDR1 and CDR2: LGHDT and YNNKEL (reference sequence). The CDR3 has 16 amino acids. The junction had 5 bases not matched to a gene; V was cut back by 1 base and J by 2 bases.

This clonotype was seen ten or more times. The chain is built from TRBV7-2 and TRBJ1-2; 10 bases line up with TRBD1. This CDR3 spans 16 amino acids. Germline-derived CDR1 and CDR2 are SGHTA and FQGNSA. The junction had 6 bases not matched to a gene; V was cut back by 1 base and J by 4 bases. The CDR3 reads CASSLGPGQGTYGYTF. The CDR3 DNA reads as TGTGCCAGCAGCTTAGGGCCGGGACAGGGGACCTATGGCTACACCTTC.

This clonotype was seen ten or more times. This sequence joins TRBV5-1 and TRBJ2-3; D gene uncertain. This CDR3 is built from 15 residues. Trimming removed 0 bases from V and 6 bases from J, with 14 bases in between. CDR1 and CDR2 from the germline V gene are SGHRS and YFSETQ. For the CDR3, the DNA is TGCGCCAGCAGCTTGGCCGACACACCCAGGGATACGCAGTATTTT. This encodes CASSLADTPRDTQYF. Drawing the rest from reference TRBV5-1 and TRBJ2-3, the complete variable domain is KAGVTQTPRYLIKTRGQQVTLSCSPISGHRSVSWYQQTPGQGLQFLFEYFSETQRNKGNFPGRFSGRQFSNSRSEMNVSTLELGDSALYLCASSLADTPRDTQYFGPGTRLTVL.

This chain uses TRBV18 with TRBJ1-4; unclear D gene. The V gene's germline CDR1 is KGHSH and CDR2 LQKENI. Trimming left V 1 base short and J 0 bases short, with 9 bases between. The CDR3 spans 16 residues. Here the CDR3 DNA reads TGTGCCAGCTCACCACTTCTAGTCTCAACTAATGAAAAACTGTTTTTT. Its translation: CASSPLLVSTNEKLFF.

This clonotype has a count of ten or more. This chain links TRBV3-1 with TRBJ2-2, with 7 positions matching TRBD2. Germline CDR1 is LGHDT and CDR2 is YNNKEL (reference sequence). V lost 7 bases to trimming and J lost 8 bases; unmatched junction nucleotides: 1. This CDR3 is built from 11 residues. CDR3 loop: CASMRGGELFF. The CDR3 region has the DNA TGTGCCAGCATGCGGGGGGGGGAGCTGTTTTTT.

Many counts were recorded for this clonotype. The rearrangement uses TRBV5-1 and TRBJ2-7; 7 nucleotides line up with TRBD2. CDR1 and CDR2 (germline): SGHRS, YFSETQ. After removal of 2 bases from V and 0 bases from J, the junction contained 5 bases not matched to a gene. The CDR3 is 15 amino acids. The chain's CDR3 is CASSLGLADSYEQYF. CDR3 sequence (DNA): TGCGCCAGCAGCTTAGGTCTAGCGGACTCCTACGAGCAGTACTTC.

J is TRBJ2-1 and V is TRBV13; 8 bases agree with TRBD1. CDR3 length: 18 amino acids. Per the germline V gene, CDR1 is PRHDT and CDR2 is FYEKMQ (reference sequence). V was pared by 1 base and J by 5 bases, with 13 bases of the junction left unmatched. Here the CDR3 DNA reads TGTGCCAGCAGCTTAGAGACCCTCGAGGACAGGGATAACAATGAGCAGTTCTTC. Encoded protein: CASSLETLEDRDNNEQFF.

This clonotype was detected many times. This chain connects TRBV7-2 to TRBJ1-2, with D maybe TRBD1 (6 bases). The CDR3 is 14 amino acids. V lost 5 bases to trimming and J lost 6 bases, with 16 bases between them. Germline V gene data show CDR1 as SGHTA and CDR2 as FQGNSA. CDR3 amino acids: CASSPGGARDGYTF. The CDR3 region has the DNA TGTGCCAGCAGCCCCGGGGGGGCTCGGGATGGCTACACCTTC.

This clonotype was seen ten or more times. The rearrangement links TRBV6-1 to TRBJ2-4; D is uncertain. This CDR3 has 13 amino acids. CDR1 and CDR2 from the germline V gene are MNHNS and SASEGT. V lost 5 bases and J 5 bases, leaving 10 bases between the germline ends. The DNA for the CDR3 is TGTGCCAGCAGTCAAAGACGGGAAAACATTCAGTACTTC. As protein: CASSQRRENIQYF.

Note on this clonotype: This may come from a read error, since a much larger clone is one base off. The chain is built from TRBV3-1 and TRBJ2-7, with a tentative D call TRBD2 (5 bases). The CDR3 is made up of 16 amino acids. Germline V gene data show CDR1 as LGHDT and CDR2 as YNNKEL (reference sequence). CDR3 nucleotide sequence: TGTGCCAGCAGCCAAGATCTTGAGTGGACTCAATACGGGCAGTACTTC. Residues: CASSQDLEWTQYGQYF.

The chain employs TRBV7-8 and TRBJ2-3; 9 nucleotides line up with TRBD1. The CDR3 covers 14 residues. Trimming at V came to 4 bases and at J to 6 bases, leaving 5 bases not matched to a gene. Germline assignment: CDR1 SGHVS and CDR2 FQNEAQ. Here the CDR3 reads CASSSLQGADTQYF. The CDR3 DNA follows: TGTGCCAGCAGCTCCTTACAGGGGGCGGATACGCAGTATTTT.

This clonotype was seen repeatedly, ten times or more. This chain connects TRBV29-1 to TRBJ2-5; D is perhaps TRBD1 (6 bases). The V gene's germline CDR1 is SQVTM and CDR2 ANQGSEA. Trimming cost V 5 bases and J 5 bases, with 18 bases left between them. The CDR3 sequence is 14 residues long. CDR3 DNA: TGCAGCGTTATAGGACAGTGGGCTTGGGAGACCCAGTACTTC. It specifies CSVIGQWAWETQYF.

This clonotype was observed at least ten times. V gene TRBV18 combines with J gene TRBJ1-5; D is uncertain. This CDR3 region has 12 residues. Between the trimmed V and J ends, which lost 4 bases and 4 bases, there was a span of 5 bases. Germline-derived CDR1 and CDR2 are KGHSH and LQKENI. The CDR3 sequence is CASSLGNQPQHF. DNA for the CDR3: TGTGCCAGCTCACTGGGGAATCAGCCCCAGCATTTT.

In this sample, this clonotype turned up many times. The chain carries TRBV5-1 and TRBJ1-1; D perhaps matches TRBD1 (5 bases). This CDR3 is 15 amino acids long. V gave up 0 bases and J gave up 0 bases, with 9 bases separating them. Per the germline V gene, CDR1 is SGHRS and CDR2 is YFSETQ. In DNA, the CDR3 is TGCGCCAGCAGCTTGGTGGGGGATATGAACACTGAAGCTTTCTTT. Amino acid sequence: CASSLVGDMNTEAFF.

This clonotype is medium-sized within its sample. V gene TRBV12-3 or TRBV12-4 combines with J gene TRBJ2-1, with D hard to call. The CDR3 has 12 amino acids. The ends were cut back, 7 bases at V and 8 bases at J, with 12 bases in the middle. DNA of the CDR3: TGTGCCAGCACCCGCGACCAGCATGAGCAGTTCTTC. This translates into CASTRDQHEQFF.

The CDR3 reads CASSLGAGLEKLFF. The CDR3 DNA reads TGTGCCAGCAGCTTGGGGGCAGGGCTCGAAAAACTGTTTTTT. The chain uses TRBV5-6 and TRBJ1-4; weak D call: TRBD1 (5 bases). With 0 bases removed from V and 8 bases from J, the gap between germline ends came to 11 bases. The CDR3 runs to 14 residues. The V gene's germline CDR1 is SGHDT and CDR2 YYEEEE.